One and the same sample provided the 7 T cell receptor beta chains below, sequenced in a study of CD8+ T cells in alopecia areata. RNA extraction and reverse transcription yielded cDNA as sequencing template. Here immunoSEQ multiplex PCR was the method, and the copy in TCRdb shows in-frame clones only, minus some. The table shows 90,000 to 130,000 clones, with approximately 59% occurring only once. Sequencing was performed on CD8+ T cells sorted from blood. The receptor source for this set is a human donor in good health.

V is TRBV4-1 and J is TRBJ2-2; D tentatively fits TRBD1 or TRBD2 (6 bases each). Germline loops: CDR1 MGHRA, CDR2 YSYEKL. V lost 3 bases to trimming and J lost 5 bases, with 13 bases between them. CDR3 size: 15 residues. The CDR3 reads CASSQKGGRTGELFF. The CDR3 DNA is TGCGCCAGCAGCCAGAAGGGGGGCCGAACCGGGGAGCTGTTTTTT.

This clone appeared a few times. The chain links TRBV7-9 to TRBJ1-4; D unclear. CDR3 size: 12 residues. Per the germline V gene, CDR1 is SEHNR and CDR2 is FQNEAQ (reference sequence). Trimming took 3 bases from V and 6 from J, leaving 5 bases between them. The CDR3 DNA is TGTGCCAGCAGCTTCGTCGATGAAAAACTGTTTTTT. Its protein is CASSFVDEKLFF. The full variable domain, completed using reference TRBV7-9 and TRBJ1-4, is DTGVSQNPRHKITKRGQNVTFRCDPISEHNRLYWYRQTLGQGPEFLTYFQNEAQLEKSRLLSDRFSAERPKGSFSTLEIQRTEQGDSAMYLCASSFVDEKLFFGSGTQLSVL.

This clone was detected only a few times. In nucleotides, the CDR3 is TGTGCCAGTAGTATCAAGGTCAGCTCCTACGAGCAGTACTTC. This codes for CASSIKVSSYEQYF. J is TRBJ2-7 and V is TRBV19; D remains unclear. The CDR3 has 14 amino acids. Germline-derived CDR1 and CDR2 are LNHDA and SQIVND (reference sequence). V gave up 3 bases and J gave up 0 bases, with 9 bases separating them.

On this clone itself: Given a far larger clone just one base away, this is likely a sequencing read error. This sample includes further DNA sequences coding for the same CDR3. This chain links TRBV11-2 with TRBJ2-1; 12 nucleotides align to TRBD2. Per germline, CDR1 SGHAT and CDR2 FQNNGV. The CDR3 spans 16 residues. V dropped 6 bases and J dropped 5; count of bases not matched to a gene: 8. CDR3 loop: CASSQRLAGDHNEQFF. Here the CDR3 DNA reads TGTGCCAGCAGTCAGAGACTAGCGGGGGACCACAATGAGCAGTTCTTC. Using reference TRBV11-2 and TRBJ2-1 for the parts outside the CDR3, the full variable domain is EAGVAQSPRYKIIEKRQSVAFWCNPISGHATLYWYQQILGQGPKLLIQFQNNGVVDDSQLPKDRFSAERLKGVDSTLKIQPAKLEDSAVYLCASSQRLAGDHNEQFFGPGTRLTVL.

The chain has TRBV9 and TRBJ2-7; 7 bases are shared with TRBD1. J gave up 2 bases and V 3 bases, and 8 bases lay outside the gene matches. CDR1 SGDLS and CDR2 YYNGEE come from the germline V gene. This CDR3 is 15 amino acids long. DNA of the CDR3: TGTGCCAGCAGCGCCGCGGAGACAGGGCCCTACGAGCAGTACTTC. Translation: CASSAAETGPYEQYF.

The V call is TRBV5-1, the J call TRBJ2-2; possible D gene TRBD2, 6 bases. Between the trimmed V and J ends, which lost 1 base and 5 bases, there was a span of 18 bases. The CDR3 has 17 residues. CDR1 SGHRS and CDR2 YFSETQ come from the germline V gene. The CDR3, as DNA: TGCGCCAGCAGCTTGAGGGCAGGTTACGGAGGGACCGGGGAGCTGTTTTTT. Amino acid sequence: CASSLRAGYGGTGELFF.

Here the CDR3 reads CASSNPGTGNGYTF. As DNA, the CDR3 is TGTGCCAGTAGTAACCCCGGGACAGGGAACGGCTACACCTTC. The rearrangement links TRBV19 to TRBJ1-2, with TRBD1 identical over 9 bases. The CDR3 loop spans 14 amino acids. Germline CDR1 LNHDA, CDR2 SQIVND (reference sequence). Trimming cost V 4 bases and J 8 bases; bases outside gene matches: 8.